Listed below are T cell receptor beta chains from one sample, sequenced in a study of T cell changes during pregnancy in multiple sclerosis. The assay was immunoSEQ multiplex PCR, and TCRdb's table has in-frame clones only and misses some. The sample gives about 40,000 clones, approximately 94% of which show up once; 1% to 1.5% is in the top ten. The sample was peripheral blood, taken before pregnancy. These receptors were taken from a female donor with multiple sclerosis, enrolled in a pregnancy study. CDR3s include the opening cysteine and the closing phenylalanine or tryptophan. Fields, in order: CDR3 length, J gene, D gene, clone size, V gene, CDR3 protein, CDR3 DNA. D genes are given only for firm matches. Rows may omit the clone size; those that give it use once, few, many or a size class.

>15|TRBJ2-7|TRBD1|NA|TRBV28
CASSLGTGQSYEQYF
TGTGCCAGCAGTCTCGGGACAGGCCAAAGCTACGAGCAGTACTTC
>17|TRBJ2-3|TRBD2|NA|TRBV18
CASSPGYRRESEDTQYF
TGTGCCAGCTCACCCGGCTATCGGCGGGAGAGTGAAGATACGCAGTATTTT
>16|TRBJ2-7|TRBD2|NA|TRBV5-5
CASSLKGLADRWEQYF
TGTGCCAGCAGCTTGAAAGGACTAGCGGATAGGTGGGAGCAGTACTTC
>12|TRBJ2-7|NA|NA|TRBV5-5
CASSASDYEQYF
TGTGCCAGCAGCGCCTCAGACTACGAGCAGTACTTC
>12|TRBJ2-7|NA|once|TRBV30
CAWSVEGVEQYF
TGTGCCTGGAGTGTAGAAGGGGTCGAGCAGTACTTC
>12|TRBJ1-3|NA|NA|TRBV28
CASYRAGNTIYF
TGTGCCAGTTACAGGGCTGGAAACACCATATATTTT
>11|TRBJ1-1|NA|few|TRBV7-2
CASSLDGEAFF
TGTGCCAGCAGCTTAGACGGTGAAGCTTTCTTT
>13|TRBJ1-2|TRBD1|NA|TRBV6-6
CASSRQGVDGYTF
TGTGCCAGCAGCCGACAGGGGGTGGACGGCTACACCTTC
>15|TRBJ1-3|NA|NA|TRBV19
CATQIGQRSGNTIYF
TGTGCCACCCAGATTGGACAGCGCTCTGGAAACACCATATATTTT
>13|TRBJ1-2|NA|few|TRBV15
CATSGTSGYGYTF
TGTGCCACCAGTGGCACGTCGGGCTATGGCTACACCTTC
>17|TRBJ2-2|NA|NA|TRBV28
CASSSRRGGTYTGELFF
TGTGCCAGCAGTTCCCGTCGGGGCGGGACCTACACCGGGGAGCTGTTTTTT
>12|TRBJ2-7|NA|NA|TRBV10-3
CAISEFMSEQYF
TGTGCCATCAGTGAGTTTATGAGCGAGCAGTACTTC
>15|TRBJ2-3|TRBD2|NA|TRBV30
CAWRTSGSSRGTQYF
TGTGCCTGGAGGACTAGCGGGAGTTCCAGGGGTACGCAGTATTTT
>16|TRBJ1-2|TRBD1|NA|TRBV7-2
CASSPDRGRGSYGYTF
TGTGCCAGCAGCCCCGACAGGGGGCGCGGTAGCTATGGCTACACCTTC
>16|TRBJ2-7|TRBD2|NA|TRBV6-5
CASSYSASGSSYEQYF
TGTGCCAGCAGTTACTCAGCTAGCGGGAGCTCCTACGAGCAGTACTTC
>16|TRBJ2-1|TRBD2|NA|TRBV7-3
CASSLLGSGISGEQFF
TGTGCCAGCAGCTTATTGGGTAGCGGGATTAGTGGTGAGCAGTTCTTC
>15|TRBJ1-1|TRBD1|NA|TRBV6-1
CASSDPTGLDTEAFF
TGTGCCAGCAGTGATCCGACAGGGTTGGACACTGAAGCTTTCTTT
>15|TRBJ1-1|TRBD1|NA|TRBV9
CASSETGTGILGAFF
TGTGCCAGCAGCGAGACCGGGACAGGGATCCTGGGGGCTTTCTTT
>15|TRBJ1-2|NA|NA|TRBV6-1
CASSDTPGMGYGYTF
TGTGCCAGCAGTGATACCCCGGGGATGGGCTATGGCTACACCTTC
>15|TRBJ2-7|TRBD2|NA|TRBV2
CASNRDGGASYEQYF
TGTGCCAGCAACAGAGACGGGGGGGCCTCCTACGAGCAGTACTTC
>18|TRBJ2-1|TRBD2|NA|TRBV4-1
CASSQDHARGRAYNEQFF
TGCGCCAGCAGCCAAGATCACGCTCGCGGGAGGGCGTACAATGAGCAGTTCTTC
>14|TRBJ2-2|NA|NA|TRBV28
CASYGGFWTGELFF
TGTGCCAGCTATGGGGGGTTTTGGACCGGGGAGCTGTTTTTT
>14|TRBJ2-3|NA|NA|TRBV6-5
CASSRVPSTDTQYF
TGTGCCAGCAGCCGAGTACCCAGCACAGATACGCAGTATTTT
>14|TRBJ1-5|NA|NA|TRBV7-2
CASSPRYSNQPQHF
TGTGCCAGCAGCCCTAGATATAGCAATCAGCCCCAGCATTTT
>14|TRBJ2-1|TRBD2|NA|TRBV29-1
CSVLTSGEYNEQFF
TGCAGCGTTCTCACTAGCGGGGAGTACAATGAGCAGTTCTTC
>15|TRBJ1-1|TRBD1|NA|TRBV19
CASSTTRDRAAEAFF
TGTGCCAGTAGTACGACCCGGGACAGGGCGGCTGAAGCTTTCTTT
>13|TRBJ2-5|NA|NA|TRBV5-4
CASSLEPGETQYF
TGTGCCAGCAGCTTGGAACCGGGGGAGACCCAGTACTTC
>15|TRBJ2-5|NA|NA|TRBV5-4
CASSPGDKAQETQYF
TGTGCCAGCAGCCCTGGTGACAAGGCCCAAGAGACCCAGTACTTC
>13|TRBJ1-1|NA|few|TRBV11-2
CATTRGTNTEAFF
TGTGCCACCACCAGGGGAACGAACACTGAAGCTTTCTTT
>15|TRBJ1-1|NA|NA|TRBV4-2
CASSQEGGRRGSAFF
TGTGCCAGCAGCCAAGAGGGGGGAAGACGGGGCTCAGCTTTCTTT